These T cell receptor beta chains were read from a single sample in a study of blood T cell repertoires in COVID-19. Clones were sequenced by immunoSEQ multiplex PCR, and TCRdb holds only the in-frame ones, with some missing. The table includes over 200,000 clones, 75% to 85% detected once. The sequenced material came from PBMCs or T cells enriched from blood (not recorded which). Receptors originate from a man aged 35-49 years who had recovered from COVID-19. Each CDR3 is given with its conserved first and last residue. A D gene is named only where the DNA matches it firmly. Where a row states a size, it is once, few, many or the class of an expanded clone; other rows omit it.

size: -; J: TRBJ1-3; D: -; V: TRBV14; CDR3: CASSQEAGRRSGNTIYF; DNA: TGTGCCAGCAGCCAAGAAGCGGGCCGTCGCTCTGGAAACACCATATATTTT
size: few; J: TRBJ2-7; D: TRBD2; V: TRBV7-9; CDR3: CASSGGLAGPSYEQYF; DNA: TGTGCCAGCAGCGGGGGACTAGCGGGCCCCTCCTACGAGCAGTACTTC
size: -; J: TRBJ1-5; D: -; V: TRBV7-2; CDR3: CASSLQPAAAGGPQHF; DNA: TGTGCCAGCAGCCTACAGCCCGCGGCGGCGGGTGGGCCCCAGCATTTT
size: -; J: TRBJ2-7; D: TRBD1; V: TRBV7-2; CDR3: CASSLGQGGYEQYF; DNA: TGTGCCAGCAGCTTGGGACAGGGGGGCTACGAGCAGTACTTC
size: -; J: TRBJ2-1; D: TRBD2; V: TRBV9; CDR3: CASSVGGGYNEQFF; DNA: TGTGCCAGCAGCGTTGGCGGGGGTTACAATGAGCAGTTCTTC
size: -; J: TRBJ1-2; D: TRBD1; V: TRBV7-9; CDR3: CASSLETGFSYTF; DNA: TGTGCCAGCAGCTTAGAGACAGGGTTCAGCTACACCTTC
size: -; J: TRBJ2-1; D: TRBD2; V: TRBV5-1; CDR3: CASSWTSGVVDEQFF; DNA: TGCGCCAGCAGCTGGACTAGCGGTGTCGTCGATGAGCAGTTCTTC
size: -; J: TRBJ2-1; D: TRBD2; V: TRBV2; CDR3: CASSEPIAGASYNEQFF; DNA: TGTGCCAGCAGTGAACCCATAGCGGGGGCCTCCTACAATGAGCAGTTCTTC
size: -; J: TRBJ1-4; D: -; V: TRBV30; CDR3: CAWSLDEGEKLFF; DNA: TGTGCCTGGAGTCTGGACGAGGGAGAAAAACTGTTTTTT
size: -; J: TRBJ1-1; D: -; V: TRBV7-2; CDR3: CASSLVFGRVNTEAFF; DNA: TGTGCCAGCAGCTTAGTTTTTGGCAGGGTGAACACTGAAGCTTTCTTT
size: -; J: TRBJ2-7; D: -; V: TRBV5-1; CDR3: CASSLGSRLLPEQYF; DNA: TGCGCCAGCAGCTTGGGATCGCGTCTGTTACCCGAGCAGTACTTC
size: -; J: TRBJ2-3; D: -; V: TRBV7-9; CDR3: CASSPRGTDTQYF; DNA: TGTGCCAGCAGCCCTCGGGGAACCGATACGCAGTATTTT
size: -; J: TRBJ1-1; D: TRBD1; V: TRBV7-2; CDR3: CASSPNRGKSTEAFF; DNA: TGTGCCAGCAGCCCAAACAGGGGGAAAAGCACTGAAGCTTTCTTT
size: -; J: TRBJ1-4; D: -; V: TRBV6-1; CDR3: CASSEARVNEKLFF; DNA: TGTGCCAGCAGTGAAGCCAGGGTGAACGAAAAACTGTTTTTT
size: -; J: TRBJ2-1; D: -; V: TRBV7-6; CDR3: CASSLGQGGNEQFF; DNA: TGTGCCAGCAGCTTAGGGCAGGGAGGAAATGAGCAGTTCTTC
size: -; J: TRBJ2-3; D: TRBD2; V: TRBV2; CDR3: CASRGTSGRADTQYF; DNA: TGTGCCAGCAGGGGGACTAGCGGGAGGGCAGATACGCAGTATTTT
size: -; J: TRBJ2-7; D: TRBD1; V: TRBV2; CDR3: CASRGQGAQGEQYF; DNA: TGTGCCAGCAGAGGACAGGGGGCGCAAGGCGAGCAGTACTTC
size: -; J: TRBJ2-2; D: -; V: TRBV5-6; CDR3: CASSWREAGELFF; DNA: TGTGCCAGCAGCTGGAGGGAGGCCGGGGAGCTGTTTTTT
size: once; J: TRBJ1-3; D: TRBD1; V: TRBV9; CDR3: CASSAQIATGSMGNTIYF; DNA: TGTGCCAGCAGCGCCCAAATCGCGACAGGGAGTATGGGAAACACCATATATTTT
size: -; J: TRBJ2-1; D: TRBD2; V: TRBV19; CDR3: CASSIAGRGNEQFF; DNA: TGTGCCAGTAGTATCGCAGGGAGGGGCAATGAGCAGTTCTTC
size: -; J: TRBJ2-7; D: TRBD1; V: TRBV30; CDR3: CAWSRQGPWEQYF; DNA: TGTGCCTGGAGTAGACAGGGGCCCTGGGAGCAGTACTTC
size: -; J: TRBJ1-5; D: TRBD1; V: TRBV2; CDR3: CASRTGLGNQPQHF; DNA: TGTGCCAGCCGGACAGGCTTGGGCAATCAGCCCCAGCATTTT
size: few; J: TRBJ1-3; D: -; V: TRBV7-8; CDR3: CASSDRSAGNTIYF; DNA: TGTGCCAGCAGCGACAGGTCTGCTGGAAACACCATATATTTT
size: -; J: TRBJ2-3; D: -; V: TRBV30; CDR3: CAWSDLPWTVSSTDTQYF; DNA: TGTGCCTGGAGTGACCTACCCTGGACAGTTTCTAGCACAGATACGCAGTATTTT
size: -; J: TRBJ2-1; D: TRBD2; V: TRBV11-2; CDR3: CASSRRTSGRYNEQFF; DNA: TGTGCCAGCAGCCGCAGGACTAGCGGGAGGTACAATGAGCAGTTCTTC
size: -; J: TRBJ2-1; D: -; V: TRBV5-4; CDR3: CASSLGTLNEQFF; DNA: TGTGCCAGCAGCCTTGGGACTCTTAATGAGCAGTTCTTC
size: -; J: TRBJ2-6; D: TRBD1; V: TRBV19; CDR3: CASSKQGESLGANVLTF; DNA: TGTGCCAGTAGCAAACAGGGGGAAAGTCTTGGGGCCAACGTCCTGACTTTC
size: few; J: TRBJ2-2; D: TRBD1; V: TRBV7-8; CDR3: CASNVKRTGNTGELFF; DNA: TGTGCCAGCAACGTAAAGAGGACAGGGAACACCGGGGAGCTGTTTTTT
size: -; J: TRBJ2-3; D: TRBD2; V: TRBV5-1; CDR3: CASSLATSGSTDTQYF; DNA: TGCGCCAGCAGCTTGGCTACTAGCGGGAGTACAGATACGCAGTATTTT
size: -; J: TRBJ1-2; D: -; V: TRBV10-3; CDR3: CAISEGARRYGYTF; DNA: TGTGCCATCAGTGAAGGGGCTCGGCGTTATGGCTACACCTTC
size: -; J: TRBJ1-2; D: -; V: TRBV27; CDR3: CASSSSNYGYTF; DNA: TGTGCCAGCAGTTCCTCTAACTATGGCTACACCTTC
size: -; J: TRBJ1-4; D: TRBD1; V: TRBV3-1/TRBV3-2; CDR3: CASSRGPPGGVLKLFF; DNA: TGTGCCAGCAGCCGCGGACCTCCAGGGGGCGTCTTAAAACTGTTTTTT
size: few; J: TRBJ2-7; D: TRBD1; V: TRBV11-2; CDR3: CASSFGQAYEQYF; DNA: TGTGCCAGCAGCTTTGGACAGGCCTACGAGCAGTACTTC
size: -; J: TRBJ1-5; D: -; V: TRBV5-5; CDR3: CASSSIGGASSNQPQHF; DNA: TGTGCCAGCAGCTCTATTGGGGGGGCCAGTAGCAATCAGCCCCAGCATTTT
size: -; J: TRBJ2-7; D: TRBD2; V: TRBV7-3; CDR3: CASSHQSGAYEQYF; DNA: TGTGCCAGCAGCCACCAAAGCGGGGCGTACGAGCAGTACTTC
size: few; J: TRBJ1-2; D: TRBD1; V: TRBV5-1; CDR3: CASSFTGGFGKEVGYTF; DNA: TGCGCCAGCAGCTTCACAGGGGGCTTCGGGAAAGAAGTCGGCTACACCTTC
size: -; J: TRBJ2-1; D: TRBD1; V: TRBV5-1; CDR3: CASSLGDRGFYNEQFF; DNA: TGCGCCAGCAGCTTGGGGGACAGGGGGTTCTACAATGAGCAGTTCTTC
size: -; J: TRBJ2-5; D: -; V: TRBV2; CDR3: CASVPGEETQYF; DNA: TGTGCCAGCGTGCCCGGGGAAGAGACCCAGTACTTC
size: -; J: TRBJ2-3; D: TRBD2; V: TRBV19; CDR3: CASSIRSSGSTDTQYF; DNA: TGTGCCAGTAGTATTAGGAGTAGCGGGAGCACAGATACGCAGTATTTT
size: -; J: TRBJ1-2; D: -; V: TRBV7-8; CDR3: CATAVGGGSYGYTF; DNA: TGTGCCACCGCGGTCGGCGGGGGAAGCTATGGCTACACCTTC
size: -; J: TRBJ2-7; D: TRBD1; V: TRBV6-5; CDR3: CASSRTGVLYEQYF; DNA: TGTGCCAGCTCCCGGACAGGGGTCCTCTACGAGCAGTACTTC
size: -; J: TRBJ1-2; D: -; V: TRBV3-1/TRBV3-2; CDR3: CASSQASVYGYTF; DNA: TGTGCCAGCAGCCAAGCTTCAGTCTATGGCTACACCTTC
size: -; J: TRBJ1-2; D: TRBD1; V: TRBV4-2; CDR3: CASSQDHRGLGYTF; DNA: TGTGCCAGCAGCCAAGACCACAGGGGTTTGGGGTACACCTTC
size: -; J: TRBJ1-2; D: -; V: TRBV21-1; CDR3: CASSTIFHTVTNYGYTF; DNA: TGTGCCAGCAGCACAATCTTCCATACTGTCACTAACTATGGCTACACCTTC
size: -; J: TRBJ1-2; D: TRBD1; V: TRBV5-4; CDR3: CASSSWTGTYGYTF; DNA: TGTGCCAGCAGCTCGTGGACAGGGACCTATGGCTACACCTTC
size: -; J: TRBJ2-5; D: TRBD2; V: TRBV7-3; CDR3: CASSLTGELAGQETQYF; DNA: TGTGCCAGCAGCTTAACAGGAGAACTAGCGGGCCAAGAGACCCAGTACTTC
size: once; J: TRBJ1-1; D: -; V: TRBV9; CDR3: CASSVASGVGYSEAFF; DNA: TGTGCCAGCAGCGTAGCTTCAGGGGTAGGATACTCTGAAGCTTTCTTT
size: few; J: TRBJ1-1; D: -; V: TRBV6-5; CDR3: CASSFGQMSEAFF; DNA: TGTGCCAGCAGTTTCGGACAGATGTCTGAAGCTTTCTTT